One T cell receptor (beta chain) is described in this entry. The entry originates in a study of shared T cell receptors in the human thymus. Profiling relied on immunoSEQ multiplex PCR, and the TCRdb table lists in-frame clones only, not all of them. The sample lists about 540,000 clones, 70% to 80% occurring once. The germline CDR1 and CDR2 sequences are ENHRY and SYGVKD. V lost 3 bases and J lost 4, with 19 bases in between. This CDR3 comprises 16 residues. In addition, the sample was reused for a study of human thymus T cells.

The chain combines TRBV10-3 with TRBJ2-7; tentatively, D is TRBD2 (6 bases). The TCR was taken from a boy in the first two years of life with a congenital heart defect. The sequenced sample was thymocytes. Here the CDR3 reads CAISDGRDSLFYEQYF. Written as DNA, the CDR3 is TGTGCCATCAGTGATGGCCGGGACTCCCTCTTTTACGAGCAGTACTTC.